This T cell receptor (beta chain) came from a study of blood T cell repertoires in COVID-19. There are a few counts of this clone. CDR1 is GTSNPN, CDR2 SVGIG, per germline (reference sequence). V shed 4 bases, J shed 3 bases, and the junction held 9 bases outside the gene matches. This CDR3 is 14 amino acids long. Assay: immunoSEQ multiplex PCR; the TCRdb copy retains only in-frame clones and omits some. In the table there are 70,000 or so clones, 75% to 80% of which are singletons. The sequence was collected from a human donor in a cohort sampled during active COVID-19. Material for sequencing was peripheral blood. The chain has TRBV30 and TRBJ2-7, with TRBD1 matching over 7 bases. CDR3 DNA sequence: TGTGCCTGGACCGCTTGGGACAGCTACTACGAGCAGTACTTC. It yields the protein CAWTAWDSYYEQYF.